This T cell receptor (beta chain) emerged from a study of Ad26.COV2.S vaccination and SARS-CoV-2 variants (TCRdb year 2021). Turning to the overall study: Vaccine-arm donors were drawn from COV1001, a multicentre, randomized, double-blind, placebo-controlled phase I-IIa trial of Ad26.COV2.S in healthy adults. Sequencing of the TCRbeta repertoire served to evaluate the specificity and breadth of SARS-CoV-2-reactive T cell receptors following Ad26.COV2.S vaccination. A total of around 32 samples were included in the TCR-sequenced set, comprising roughly 20 Ad26.COV2.S vaccine recipients, 5 placebo recipients and 8 SARS-CoV-2 convalescent individuals. Participants in the trial were split at random into five groups of five each, receiving low-dose or high-dose Ad26.COV2.S once or twice, or else placebo on both occasions. Dosing of Ad26.COV2.S was intramuscular, at either 5x10^10 or 1x10^11 viral particles, delivered as one shot or as two shots spaced 56 days apart. Investigators remained blinded to trial group allocation during experiments and outcome assessment.

The investigation overall reported the following: After vaccination, spike-specific CD8+ and CD4+ T cell responses were reported to show substantial breadth. Comparable non-spike TCR breadth was observed between vaccine and placebo recipients, consistent with only spike being contained in the vaccine. The study lacked the statistical power to compare responses across vaccine doses or regimens. The authors noted that total T cell responses may have been underestimated by the TCR breadth and depth analyses. Ad26.COV2.S recipients had higher spike-specific TCR breadth than placebo recipients (P = 0.0014).

With regard to this clone: The antigen it recognizes is unknown. No clone much larger than this one lies a single base away; base qualities are absent.

The immunoSEQ Assay was the method used to sequence TCRbeta CDR3 regions. After extraction, genomic DNA underwent amplification by bias-controlled multiplex PCR, followed by high-throughput sequencing. As for how the authors treated the data: Collapsing and filtering of sequences were performed to quantify the absolute abundance of each unique TCRbeta CDR3 region. T cell fraction was estimated by normalizing TCRbeta template counts to usable DNA, which was measured by amplifying reference genes present in all nucleated cells. Repertoire TCRs were annotated as SARS-CoV-2-specific by exact matching of V gene, CDR3 amino acid sequence and J gene to a known reactive TCR set. The reference SARS-CoV-2 TCR set came from MIRA and was filtered for enrichment in COVID-19-positive ImmuneCODE repertoires, removing public or cross-reactive TCRs. Drawing on the MIRA antigens, annotated TCRs were analysed further at the level of specific ORF or position within ORF. Breadth was defined as the number of annotated unique rearrangements divided by the total number of unique productive rearrangements, and depth was defined as the summed frequency of the annotated unique rearrangements. Two-sided Wilcoxon rank-sum tests were applied when comparing TCR breadth between groups. TCRdb carries this immuneACCESS record with in-frame sequences only. Its versions omit some clonotypes, under half of them owing to an unresolved V gene in the studies checked, with the rest unexplained. The DNA was the basis for D and trimming; V, J and clone size are from that table. This sample gives 300,000 to 350,000 clones in total; about 89% of them show up just once. The ten largest account for around 5% of the sample.

In light of the paper, this sample's treatment or condition label describes: some 20 received Ad26.COV2.S at low or high dose, single or two shots; five or six received placebo; per-sample allocation not given. Repertoires of vaccine and placebo recipients were sequenced from samples taken on day 63 after the first injection. Between 29 July and 7 August 2020, Cohort 1b enrolled about 27 adults aged 18-55 years at one site in Boston, USA. As a vaccine, Ad26.COV2.S was a replication-incompetent adenovirus type 26 vector that expressed a prefusion-stabilized SARS-CoV-2 spike protein derived from the original Wuhan strain. As encoded in the germline V gene, CDR1 is SGHNT while CDR2 is YENEEA. The CDR3 contains 13 residues, cysteine and phenylalanine counted. Only the CDR3 part of the read is kept: 39 bases, read in frame from the first base. V was cut back by 2 bases and J by 6 bases, leaving a gap of 11 bases between them.

This chain is built from TRBV11-3 and TRBJ2-7; TRBD2 could be the D gene, as 6 bases match. This TCR came from a person between 18 and 59 years old who received the Ad26.COV2.S COVID-19 vaccine or a placebo. Sequencing used peripheral blood, obtained in a trial of Ad26.COV2.S vaccine versus placebo. The DNA reads as follows: TGTGCCAGCAGCTTAACCCCGACTAGCGAGCAGTACTTC. Translated, this is CASSLTPTSEQYF.